This T cell receptor beta chain stems from a study of CD8+ T cells in alopecia areata. Concerning this clone itself: Its antigen is not known.

Treatment denoted: oral pan-JAK inhibitor, 5-10 mg twice daily. Germline-derived CDR1 and CDR2 are MNHEY and SVGAGI. Trimming removed 0 bases from V and 2 bases from J, with 10 bases in between. The CDR3 spans 15 residues. RNA, once extracted, was reverse transcribed into cDNA for use as the sequencing template. The method was immunoSEQ multiplex PCR; TCRdb's version includes in-frame clones alone and lacks a portion of them. The repertoire holds some 110,000 clones, with about three fifths as singletons. Findings and limits, study-wide: Among the 100 top clones, expanded CD8+ clones, like scalp clonality, were significantly decreased by tofacitinib.

This sequence joins TRBV6-5 and TRBJ1-2; D possibly corresponds to TRBD1 (6 bases). The receptor's source is a human donor with alopecia areata. The input for sequencing was CD8+ T cells sorted from blood, taken at week 4, from a patient treated with tofacitinib. Written as DNA, the CDR3 is TGTGCCAGCAGTTACTCAACCGACAGGAACTATGGCTACACCTTC. This translates into CASSYSTDRNYGYTF.